The present entry profiles one T cell receptor (beta chain) with its context. This specimen comes from a study of T cell responses to AZD1222 COVID-19 vaccine. The table came from immunoSEQ multiplex PCR; TCRdb's copy has only in-frame clones and leaves some out. The data hold about 140,000 clones, with roughly 90% observed a single time. The CDR3 has 14 amino acids. The germline V gene encodes CDR1 KGHSH and CDR2 LQKENI. V trimming: 5 bases; J trimming: 5 bases; junction bases outside the gene matches: 5. The sequence was collected from an adult in good health. Sequenced material: peripheral blood, taken on day 0 of AZD1222 vaccination. V is TRBV18 and J is TRBJ2-5, with 10 positions matching TRBD2. The CDR3: CASSTAGGLETQYF. The CDR3 DNA reads as TGTGCCAGCTCAACAGCGGGGGGGCTGGAGACCCAGTACTTC.